Listed here are 2 T cell receptor beta chains from one sample, sequenced in a study of blood T cell repertoires in COVID-19. Sequencing was performed with immunoSEQ multiplex PCR; in TCRdb, only in-frame clones are kept and a portion is missing. The sample has more than 150,000 clones, about four fifths seen once. Input material: peripheral blood. The origin of the receptors is a woman older than 75 with COVID-19, enrolled during active disease.

V is TRBV19 and J is TRBJ2-2; 12 nucleotides agree with TRBD2. The CDR3 has 16 residues. Germline CDR1 and CDR2: LNHDA and SQIVND (reference sequence). J lost 6 bases, V lost 1 base, and 3 bases had no gene match. The CDR3 DNA follows: TGTGCCAGTAGTATAGTAGGACTAGCGGGATCCGGGGAGCTGTTTTTT. This translates into CASSIVGLAGSGELFF.

This clone is a singleton in its sample. The V gene is TRBV6-5, the J gene TRBJ2-3, with a tentative D call TRBD2 (7 bases). In germline, CDR1 is MNHEY, CDR2 SVGAGI. The CDR3 contains 13 residues. Deletions cut 4 bases from V and 8 bases from J, with 13 bases between. CDR3 in DNA: TGTGCCAGCAGTTCCCGGCGGGGGCGTACGCAGTATTTT. Its translation: CASSSRRGRTQYF.